This T cell receptor (beta chain) was observed in a study of T-cell memory formation after mild COVID-19. About the research overall: Largely, TCR clusters stayed within a single donor. The study, taken as a whole, reports: Some responding clones appeared in pre-infection memory, suggesting cross-reactive memory joined.

5'RACE with constant-segment primers yielded barcoded, UMI-tagged TCR alpha and TCR beta cDNA libraries. MiXCR, run by TCRdb on the 5' RACE reads, gives a single entry per CDR3 protein. Among about 190,000 distinct CDR3 sequences listed, 20% to 25% were seen once. This CDR3 comprises 12 residues. CDR1 and CDR2 from the germline V gene are MNHNY and SVGAGI (reference sequence). The V and J ends lost 4 bases and 3 bases respectively, with 7 bases between them. With respect to this clonotype: The antigen is undetermined.

Source material: PBMCs or a T cell subset sorted from them (not recorded which). The chain employs TRBV6-6 and TRBJ2-7; D call uncertain. The source is an adult woman who had mild COVID-19 (a few samples of this study predate the infection). Cell type and time point are not known. Here the CDR3 reads CASSSAIYEQYF. The CDR3 nucleotides read TGTGCCAGCAGTTCCGCGATCTACGAGCAGTACTTC.